The source of this TCR beta chain is a study of cytomegalovirus exposure and HLA in healthy donors. Generated by immunoSEQ multiplex PCR, the TCRdb table keeps only in-frame clones and is missing some. The sample has some 140,000 clones; about 86% are singletons. CDR3 size: 15 residues. Germline trimming cut 5 bases from V and 6 bases from J; bases unmatched to any gene: 6. CDR1 is MNHEY and CDR2 is SVGAGI in the germline V gene. What was sequenced was PBMCs. The source of this sequence is a human donor in good health. The chain carries TRBV6-5 and TRBJ2-1; the match to TRBD1 covers 11 bases. This CDR3 is CASSVDRGRGNEQFF. In DNA, the CDR3 is TGTGCCAGCAGTGTGGACAGGGGGCGCGGCAATGAGCAGTTCTTC.